This T cell receptor (beta chain) comes out of a study of radiotherapy plus CTLA-4 blockade in lung cancer. Overall study: Of the patients, 15% to 20% showed objective responses and about 30% attained disease control.

This CDR3 has 15 residues. Losses at the gene ends were 7 bases for V and 3 bases for J; bases not matched to a gene: 9. Germline CDR1 SGHRS, CDR2 YFSETQ. The assay was immunoSEQ multiplex PCR, and TCRdb's table has in-frame clones only and misses some. The top ten hold around 3.3% of the sample, which has 90,000 to 130,000 clones, approximately 80% seen once. Study findings and constraints: There was expansion of tumor-derived TCR clones in blood after radiotherapy plus ipilimumab.

As regards this clone: Its antigen is undetermined.

In chemo-refractory metastatic non-small-cell lung cancer, patients got ipilimumab CTLA-4 blockade together with focal radiation. Sample: peripheral blood, taken from a patient treated with radiotherapy plus ipilimumab. J is TRBJ2-3 and V is TRBV5-1; 9 bases line up with TRBD1. This TCR came from a human donor with non-small cell lung cancer that progressed on radiotherapy plus ipilimumab. Some clones in this sample may be carry-over from other donors' samples. The CDR3 nucleotides read TGCGCCAGCGCTGAGAACAGGGGGCCGACAGATACGCAGTATTTT. Its protein product is CASAENRGPTDTQYF.